The TCR beta chain under discussion was sequenced for a study of shared clonotypes between healthy human individuals. Naive CD8 cells lacked CD45RO, underwent positive selection for CCR7 and left out terminally differentiated effector memory CD45RA+ cells. Every donor, a Caucasian adult, lived in Nashville, Tennessee. The CDR3 spans 15 residues. V trimming: 1 base; J trimming: 5 bases; junction bases outside the gene matches: 2. Germline V gene data show CDR1 as SEHNR and CDR2 as FQNEAQ (reference sequence). The authors ran the assay at deep level. Some clones are missing from TCRdb's copy, which holds only in-frame ones; the method was immunoSEQ multiplex PCR. This table holds around 2,100,000 clones, about 95% found once.

The source is a man younger than 30 in good health. Sample: naive CD8+ T cells sorted from blood. The V gene is TRBV7-9, the J gene TRBJ2-4; 10 bases agree with TRBD1. The CDR3: CASSLVGQGENIQYF. DNA of the CDR3: TGTGCCAGCAGCTTAGTCGGACAGGGGGAAAACATTCAGTACTTC.